Each of the 14 T cell receptor beta chains below was sequenced from the same sample in a study of graft-versus-host responses after intestinal transplantation. The antigens for these receptors are not known. Sequencing was performed with immunoSEQ multiplex PCR; in TCRdb, only in-frame clones are kept and a portion is missing. The sample shows about 51,000 clones, around 92% of them seen only once. The sequencing used unstimulated CD4+ T cells sorted from spleen or lymph node cells, collected before transplant. The receptors stem from a human donor who was the organ donor for an intestinal transplant.

The CDR3, as DNA: TGTGCCAGCAGTGGAACCGGGACAGGGTCTCAGCCCCAGCATTTT. Translation gives CASSGTGTGSQPQHF. The V call is TRBV6-6, the J call TRBJ1-5, with 9 positions matching TRBD1. The ends lost 5 bases at V and 6 bases at J; junction bases unmatched: 8. Germline CDR1 MNHNY, CDR2 SVGAGI (reference sequence). CDR3 length equals 15 residues.

The chain employs TRBV27 and TRBJ2-3, with D perhaps TRBD2 (5 bases). V was trimmed by 3 bases and J by 0 bases, leaving 13 bases between them. The length of the CDR3 is 16 residues. Per germline, CDR1 MNHEY and CDR2 SMNVEV (reference sequence). DNA for the CDR3: TGTGCCAGCAGTTTGATAAGCGGCATAAGCACAGATACGCAGTATTTT. Translated, it gives CASSLISGISTDTQYF.

The V call is TRBV27, the J call TRBJ2-1; possible D gene TRBD2, 6 bases. The germline CDR1 and CDR2 sequences are MNHEY and SMNVEV (reference sequence). Trimming took off 2 bases at V and 3 bases at J, with 8 bases between the two ends. CDR3 length: 14 amino acids. CDR3 protein: CASSLRSGYNEQFF. The DNA of the CDR3 is TGTGCCAGCAGTTTACGTAGCGGCTACAATGAGCAGTTCTTC.

The chain's CDR3 is CASSFSEKPNVLTF. As DNA, the CDR3 is TGTGCCAGCAGCTTTAGTGAAAAACCTAACGTCCTGACTTTC. The chain carries TRBV7-9 and TRBJ2-6, with unresolved D. Germline-derived CDR1 and CDR2 are SEHNR and FQNEAQ (reference sequence). The V end was cut by 3 bases, the J end by 10 bases, with 13 bases between. This CDR3 is built from 14 residues.

The gene calls are TRBV28 and TRBJ1-1; D not resolved. V lost 3 bases and J 3 bases, leaving 14 bases between the germline ends. Germline V gene sequence: CDR1 MDHEN, CDR2 SYDVKM. This CDR3 region has 15 residues. CDR3 loop: CASSLGRARDTEAFF. CDR3 DNA: TGTGCCAGCAGTTTGGGTCGGGCGCGGGACACTGAAGCTTTCTTT.

The J gene is TRBJ1-2, the V gene TRBV7-9, with D possibly being TRBD1 (5 bases). The germline V gene has CDR1 SEHNR and CDR2 FQNEAQ (reference sequence). The CDR3 contains 13 residues. V lost 2 bases and J lost 4, with 8 bases in between. CDR3 region: CASSLQGTYGYTF. CDR3 in DNA: TGTGCCAGCAGCTTACAGGGTACCTATGGCTACACCTTC.

The chain joins TRBV5-1 to TRBJ1-5; D is possibly TRBD1 (5 bases). Germline-derived CDR1 and CDR2 are SGHRS and YFSETQ. V was trimmed by 0 bases and J by 3 bases, leaving 7 bases between them. This CDR3 is built from 14 residues. The chain's CDR3 is CASSLEGNNQPQHF. The CDR3 DNA follows: TGCGCCAGCAGCTTGGAGGGGAACAATCAGCCCCAGCATTTT.

The CDR3 DNA is TGTGCCAGCAGCTTAGAGGGCATCGTCACAGATACGCAGTATTTT. Encoded protein: CASSLEGIVTDTQYF. The V gene is TRBV11-2, the J gene TRBJ2-3; no clear D. V lost 0 bases to trimming and J lost 2 bases, with 9 bases between them. The CDR3 is 15 residues long. CDR1 is SGHAT and CDR2 is FQNNGV in the germline V gene. Using reference TRBV11-2 and TRBJ2-3 for the parts outside the CDR3, the full variable domain is EAGVAQSPRYKIIEKRQSVAFWCNPISGHATLYWYQQILGQGPKLLIQFQNNGVVDDSQLPKDRFSAERLKGVDSTLKIQPAKLEDSAVYLCASSLEGIVTDTQYFGPGTRLTVL.

The chain joins TRBV28 to TRBJ2-3; D is unclear. This CDR3 has 10 residues. Germline V gives CDR1 MDHEN, CDR2 SYDVKM. V lost 4 bases and J lost 7, with 3 bases in between. CDR3 sequence (DNA): TGTGCCAGCAGTTCCAATACGCAGTATTTT. The encoded protein is CASSSNTQYF. The complete variable domain, with remaining parts taken from reference TRBV28 and TRBJ2-3, reads DVKVTQSSRYLVKRTGEKVFLECVQDMDHENMFWYRQDPGLGLRLIYFSYDVKMKEKGDIPEGYSVSREKKERFSLILESASTNQTSMYLCASSSNTQYFGPGTRLTVL.

V usage is TRBV7-6 and J usage is TRBJ1-4; D possibly corresponds to TRBD1 (6 bases). CDR1 and CDR2 (germline): SGHVS, FNYEAQ. The V gene lost 3 bases and the J gene lost 2 bases, with 7 bases spanning the gap. The CDR3 has 14 residues. The DNA for the CDR3 is TGTGCCAGCAGCTTTACAGGGACTAATGAAAAACTGTTTTTT. Protein product: CASSFTGTNEKLFF.

The chain carries TRBV5-1 and TRBJ1-3, with TRBD1 identical over 10 bases. Trimming cost V 4 bases and J 6 bases; bases outside gene matches: 19. CDR3 length: 19 amino acids. Germline-derived CDR1 and CDR2 are SGHRS and YFSETQ. CDR3: CASSPTGGKASYPANTIYF. The CDR3 region has the DNA TGCGCCAGCAGCCCGACAGGGGGCAAGGCAAGCTATCCGGCAAACACCATATATTTT.

Only one count was recorded for this clone. This chain connects TRBV18 to TRBJ2-5, with 8 bases lining up with TRBD2. Gene TRBJ2-7 matches the end of the DNA better, so the J call may be wrong. The germline gives CDR1 KGHSH, CDR2 LQKENI. The CDR3 spans 17 residues. The CDR3 loop is CASSPPGLGPSGYEQYF. CDR3 bases: TGTGCCAGCTCACCCCCGGGACTAGGTCCCTCTGGCTACGAGCAGTACTTC.

J is TRBJ1-1 and V is TRBV10-3; weak D call: TRBD1 (6 bases). Germline V gene data show CDR1 as ENHRY and CDR2 as SYGVKD. Trimming shortened V by 7 bases and J by 2 bases, and 8 bases separated the two germline ends. This CDR3 comprises 12 residues. Here the CDR3 reads CAINRDNTEAFF. The CDR3 DNA follows: TGTGCCATCAACAGGGATAACACTGAAGCTTTCTTT.

The gene calls are TRBV6-6 and TRBJ2-5; D not resolved. The CDR3 covers 10 residues. Germline CDR1 reads MNHNY; CDR2 reads SVGAGI (reference sequence). The V and J ends lost 4 bases and 5 bases respectively, with 2 bases between them. The CDR3 protein is CASSSETQYF. The CDR3 DNA sequence: TGTGCCAGCAGTTCGGAGACCCAGTACTTC.